Sequencing of this T cell receptor beta chain was carried out in a study of blood T cell repertoires in COVID-19. The CDR3 extends over 17 amino acids. V dropped 0 bases and J dropped 1; count of bases not matched to a gene: 10. CDR1 GTSNPN and CDR2 SVGIG come from the germline V gene (reference sequence). The protocol was immunoSEQ multiplex PCR, while the TCRdb copy is restricted to in-frame clones and leaves out a portion. The sample has around 330,000 clones, approximately 90% seen once. The chain joins TRBV30 to TRBJ2-7; 9 nucleotides match TRBD2. Sequenced input: peripheral blood. The source is a woman between 45 and 60 years old with active or convalescent COVID-19. This chain's CDR3 is CAWSVDRTSGYSYEQYF. DNA of the CDR3: TGTGCCTGGAGTGTAGATAGAACTAGCGGGTATTCCTACGAGCAGTACTTC.